Below, 23 T cell receptor beta chains from the same sample are listed, as sequenced in a study of human T cells and chemical hapten exposure. Time point given: pre-sensitization, week 0. Treatment reported: therapeutic diphenylcyclopropenone sensitization with weekly scalp DPC. It was unfractionated whole blood from which total RNA was extracted. TCRdb used MiXCR to reprocess the RACE reads, holding one entry per CDR3 protein. Counted here are under 45,000 distinct CDR3 sequences, approximately 10% occurring once; the ten biggest clones make up about 28%. The specimen was whole blood, collected in connection with sensitization to the hapten diphenylcyclopropenone (DPC). These receptors were taken from a man aged 50 to 60 with alopecia areata. Some clones in this sample may be carry-over from other donors' samples.

This clonotype was recorded at least ten times. V gene TRBV6-6 combines with J gene TRBJ2-7; 12 positions match TRBD2. Germline loops: CDR1 MNHNY, CDR2 SVGAGI (reference sequence). Losses at the gene ends were 4 bases for V and 4 bases for J; bases not matched to a gene: 8. The CDR3 extends over 16 amino acids. DNA of the CDR3: TGTGCCAGCAGTTCTCGACTAGCGGGAGCAAAATACGAGCAGTACTTC. Amino acid sequence: CASSSRLAGAKYEQYF.

This clonotype was detected ten times or more. The chain carries TRBV10-2 and TRBJ1-1; 7 bases are a match to TRBD1. Looked up from germline, CDR1 is WSHSY and CDR2 is SAAADI. The CDR3 is made up of 13 amino acids. Germline trimming cut 6 bases from V and 6 bases from J; bases unmatched to any gene: 7. The CDR3 DNA is TGCGCCAGCAGCCTACAGGGGTCCCCTGAAGCTTTCTTT. As protein: CASSLQGSPEAFF.

The V call is TRBV29-1, the J call TRBJ2-1; D possibly corresponds to TRBD2 (7 bases). Germline CDR1 is SQVTM and CDR2 is ANQGSEA. V was trimmed by 5 bases and J by 0 bases, leaving 11 bases between them. This CDR3 has 14 residues. CDR3 sequence (DNA): TGCAGCGTTTCGGGGGGCAACTCCTACAATGAGCAGTTCTTC. Protein sequence: CSVSGGNSYNEQFF.

This clonotype was counted only a few times. The genes are TRBV11-1 and TRBJ2-1, with TRBD2 identical over 8 bases. CDR1 is SGHAT and CDR2 is FQDESV in the germline V gene (reference sequence). This CDR3 region has 15 residues. Trimming took 1 base from V and 7 from J; bases not matched to a gene: 6. The CDR3 DNA reads TGTGCCAGCAGCTTAGTGGGACTAGGCCCGAATGAGCAGTTCTTC. Translating gives CASSLVGLGPNEQFF.

This clonotype was counted ten times or more. This chain connects TRBV11-2 to TRBJ2-3; D is unresolved. The CDR3 is 13 amino acids. Germline V gene lookup returns CDR1 SGHAT and CDR2 FQNNGV. Trimming cost V 0 bases and J 5 bases, with 6 bases left between them. CDR3 nucleotide sequence: TGTGCCAGCAGCTTAGATTACGGAGATACGCAGTATTTT. It specifies CASSLDYGDTQYF.

This clonotype was counted ten times or more. The chain recombines TRBV10-2 with TRBJ1-2, with no clear D. The V end lost 3 bases, the J end lost 0 bases, and 5 bases lay between the germline ends. The CDR3 length is 13 residues. Germline CDR1 WSHSY, CDR2 SAAADI. The CDR3 nucleotides read TGCGCCAGCAGTGACAGAGCTAACTATGGCTACACCTTC. As protein: CASSDRANYGYTF.

This clonotype was observed many times. The rearrangement links TRBV6-4 to TRBJ2-1, with TRBD2 as a possible D gene (5 bases). Trimming shortened V by 3 bases and J by 8 bases, and 14 bases separated the two germline ends. The CDR3 has 14 amino acids. The germline V gene encodes CDR1 MRHNA and CDR2 SNTAGT. The CDR3 loop reads CASSEGGSAYEQFF. DNA of the CDR3: TGTGCCAGCAGTGAGGGCGGGTCAGCCTATGAGCAGTTCTTC.

The table lists this clonotype with many counts. The V gene is TRBV11-2, the J gene TRBJ1-4; 7 nucleotides align to TRBD1. Germline V gene data show CDR1 as SGHAT and CDR2 as FQNNGV. After removal of 5 bases from V and 0 bases from J, the junction contained 12 bases not matched to a gene. This CDR3 comprises 18 residues. This CDR3 reads CASSPLGQRLATNEKLFF. In nucleotides, the CDR3 is TGTGCCAGCAGCCCCCTGGGACAGAGACTTGCAACTAATGAAAAACTGTTTTTT.

This clonotype was seen at least ten times. This chain joins TRBV3-1 and TRBJ2-1; TRBD2 matches at 9 bases. Germline CDR1 LGHDT, CDR2 YNNKEL (reference sequence). Trimming removed 0 bases from V and 5 bases from J; junction bases left unmatched: 8. CDR3 length equals 17 residues. The CDR3 sequence: CASSQDRASGIDNEQFF. The DNA for the CDR3 is TGTGCCAGCAGCCAAGATAGGGCTAGCGGGATCGACAATGAGCAGTTCTTC.

This clonotype was seen more than once but under ten times. CDR3 DNA: TGTGCCAGCAGCTTATTTGGGACCGGGACAGAAAAACTGTTTTTT. This translates into CASSLFGTGTEKLFF. The J gene is TRBJ1-4, the V gene TRBV5-4, with D perhaps matching TRBD1 (6 bases). Germline V CDR1 and CDR2: SGHNT, YYREEE (reference sequence). The CDR3 loop spans 15 amino acids. V lost 2 bases, J lost 8 bases, and 16 bases lay in between.

This clonotype was seen only a few times. The V call is TRBV11-1, the J call TRBJ2-1, with TRBD2 identical over 12 bases. This CDR3 contains 13 residues. V was pared by 1 base and J by 14 bases, with 3 bases of the junction left unmatched. Looked up from germline, CDR1 is SGHAT and CDR2 is FQDESV (reference sequence). CDR3 sequence reads: CASSLGLAGEEFF. The DNA for the CDR3 is TGTGCCAGCAGCTTAGGACTAGCGGGAGAGGAGTTCTTC.

J is TRBJ2-7 and V is TRBV10-3, with a weak D call TRBD2 (6 bases). Germline CDR1 ENHRY, CDR2 SYGVKD. This CDR3 is built from 11 residues. V was clipped by 10 bases and J by 3 bases, with 10 bases between them. CDR3 nucleotides: TGTGCCACGGGACTCTACTACGAGCAGTACTTC. Translated: CATGLYYEQYF.

This clonotype was seen many times. The chain links TRBV4-3 to TRBJ1-1; perhaps TRBD1 as D (5 bases). Between the trimmed V and J ends, which lost 0 bases and 5 bases, there was a span of 22 bases. The CDR3 covers 18 residues. Germline V gene sequence: CDR1 LGHNA, CDR2 YSLEER. Here the CDR3 reads CASSQEMGRVSPGTEAFF. CDR3 DNA sequence: TGCGCCAGCAGCCAAGAAATGGGCAGGGTCTCCCCGGGGACTGAAGCTTTCTTT.

This clonotype was seen many times. This chain connects TRBV6-5 to TRBJ2-5; TRBD1 agrees at 8 bases. CDR1 is MNHEY and CDR2 is SVGAGI in the germline V gene. The CDR3 consists of 14 residues. V shed 5 bases and J 6 bases; nucleotides not matched to a gene: 8. The DNA of the CDR3 is TGTGCCAGCAGTGCGACAGGGGAGGTAAAGACCCAGTACTTC. Amino acids: CASSATGEVKTQYF.

This clonotype was observed a few times. The rearrangement joins TRBV29-1 to TRBJ1-4; 9 nucleotides line up with TRBD1. CDR3 length equals 13 residues. After removal of 7 bases from V and 3 bases from J, the junction contained 3 bases not matched to a gene. Germline CDR1 and CDR2: SQVTM and ANQGSEA. The CDR3 is CSAWTGANEKLFF. The CDR3 coding sequence is TGCAGCGCATGGACAGGGGCTAATGAAAAACTGTTTTTT.

This clonotype has only a few counts. The rearrangement links TRBV27 to TRBJ2-1, with 7 bases identical to TRBD2. Germline V gene data show CDR1 as MNHEY and CDR2 as SMNVEV (reference sequence). V gave up 3 bases and J gave up 12 bases; unmatched junction bases: 8. This CDR3 spans 13 amino acids. The CDR3 coding sequence is TGTGCCAGCAGTTTTAGGGCGGGAGATTTGCAGTTCTTC. This codes for CASSFRAGDLQFF.

V usage is TRBV5-1 and J usage is TRBJ2-4; D might be TRBD1 (5 bases). Looked up from germline, CDR1 is SGHRS and CDR2 is YFSETQ. V lost 4 bases to trimming and J lost 2 bases, with 10 bases between them. This CDR3 contains 14 residues. The CDR3 region has the DNA TGCGCCAGCAGCGAAACAGGCTCCAAAAACATTCAGTACTTC. This codes for CASSETGSKNIQYF.

This clonotype was observed many times. The V and J genes are TRBV28 and TRBJ2-7; no definite D call. V was pared by 0 bases and J by 5 bases, with 5 bases between. This CDR3 is built from 12 residues. Germline V lookup: CDR1 MDHEN, CDR2 SYDVKM. The chain's CDR3 is CASSLWSNEQYF. The CDR3 DNA reads TGTGCCAGCAGTTTATGGTCGAACGAGCAGTACTTC.

At least ten counts were recorded for this clonotype. The CDR3 nucleotides are TGTGCCTCAGGGGGAACAGGGACCACTGAAGCTTTCTTT. This codes for CASGGTGTTEAFF. The chain has TRBV10-3 and TRBJ1-1; 7 positions agree with TRBD1. Germline assignment: CDR1 ENHRY and CDR2 SYGVKD. J was trimmed by 4 bases and V by 11 bases; bases with no gene match: 10. This CDR3 is 13 amino acids long.

The V call is TRBV7-2, the J call TRBJ2-5, with 12 bases identical to TRBD1. V lost 5 bases and J lost 7; bases outside the gene matches: 5. Per the germline V gene, CDR1 is SGHTA and CDR2 is FQGNSA. This CDR3 spans 14 amino acids. The CDR3 DNA reads as TGTGCCAGCAGCCTGGGACAGGGGGCGATGACCCAGTACTTC. It translates to CASSLGQGAMTQYF.

This clonotype has just a few counts. The V call is TRBV9, the J call TRBJ1-4; 11 bases are a match to TRBD1. Trimming took 4 bases from V and 3 from J; bases not matched to a gene: 5. CDR3 length: 16 amino acids. Germline lookup yields CDR1 SGDLS and CDR2 YYNGEE. The CDR3 DNA is TGTGCCAGCAGCTTCGGACAGGGGGCGGCTAATGAAAAACTGTTTTTT. This translates into CASSFGQGAANEKLFF.

This clonotype was recorded many times. The rearrangement joins TRBV27 to TRBJ2-7; 11 nucleotides align to TRBD2. Germline lookup yields CDR1 MNHEY and CDR2 SMNVEV (reference sequence). This CDR3 is 15 amino acids long. V lost 4 bases to trimming and J lost 2 bases; unmatched junction nucleotides: 4. The DNA of the CDR3 is TGTGCCAGCAGTTCAGGACTAGCGGGCCCCTACGAGCAGTACTTC. Its translation: CASSSGLAGPYEQYF.

This clonotype came up a few times. The gene calls are TRBV27 and TRBJ2-7; D gene ambiguous. This CDR3 has 13 residues. The germline V gene encodes CDR1 MNHEY and CDR2 SMNVEV (reference sequence). V was trimmed by 5 bases and J by 4 bases, leaving 12 bases between them. The CDR3 is CASSPAPVYEQYF. CDR3 nucleotides: TGTGCCAGCAGTCCCGCCCCAGTATACGAGCAGTACTTC.